Listed below are T cell receptor beta chains from one sample, sequenced in a study of T cells after somatic rescue of genetic block. Data came from immunoSEQ multiplex PCR; TCRdb stores just in-frame clones and leaves some out. The table lists tens of thousands of clones, just over 90% of them singletons. Sequences were obtained from peripheral blood mononuclear cells (PBMCs). These receptors were collected from a man in his forties. Each CDR3 is given with its conserved first and last residue. A D gene is named only where the DNA matches it firmly. A row's size may be missing; if present it is once, few, many or a size class.

TRBV19	-	TRBJ2-4	-	TGTGCCAGTAGTATATTATCCTCAGTAGCCAAAAACATTCAGTACTTC	CASSILSSVAKNIQYF
TRBV2	TRBD1	TRBJ2-3	-	TGTGCCAACACCGGGACAGGGGGCCCAGATACGCAGTATTTT	CANTGTGGPDTQYF
TRBV11-3	-	TRBJ2-2	few	TGTGCCAGCAGCCCAGACAGCCAGAACACCGGGGAGCTGTTTTTT	CASSPDSQNTGELFF
TRBV27	TRBD1	TRBJ1-2	-	TGTGCCAGCAGTTTTATGCGGGGCAGGGGGGACTATGGCTACACCTTC	CASSFMRGRGDYGYTF
TRBV5-4	-	TRBJ2-7	once	TGTGCCAGCAGCTTGGCAGACGGGTCCTACGAGCAGTACTTC	CASSLADGSYEQYF
TRBV18	-	TRBJ2-3	-	TGTGCCAGCTCACCCCTGTTTGGGGGGGCGGCAACAGATACGCAGTATTTT	CASSPLFGGAATDTQYF
TRBV13	-	TRBJ1-1	-	TGTGCCAGCAGCCGCGCCCACAGGCTCTCTATGAACACTGAAGCTTTCTTT	CASSRAHRLSMNTEAFF
TRBV14	-	TRBJ1-1	once	TGTGCCAGCAGCCAAGATGAGGGAGCAATTTCCGGTGAAGCTTTCTTT	CASSQDEGAISGEAFF
TRBV7-8	-	TRBJ2-7	-	TGTGCCAGCACCTCACGTAGGGGGGCCTACGAGCAGTACTTC	CASTSRRGAYEQYF
TRBV28	-	TRBJ2-6	once	TGTGCCAGCAGCTCGAGGGTGTGGGGGGCCAACGTCCTGACTTTC	CASSSRVWGANVLTF